This entry concerns a single T cell receptor beta chain. The assay was immunoSEQ multiplex PCR, and TCRdb's table has in-frame clones only and misses some. The table has hundreds of thousands of clones, roughly 96% seen once. CD45RO-negative, CCR7-positively selected cells formed the naive CD8 fraction, excluding terminally differentiated effector memory CD45RA+ cells. Germline V gives CDR1 SGHDT, CDR2 YYEEEE. Between the trimmed V and J ends, which lost 0 bases and 10 bases, there was a span of 8 bases. The CDR3 is 12 amino acids. This record comes from a study of shared clonotypes between healthy human individuals.

Sequencing was performed on naive CD8+ T cells sorted from blood. This chain links TRBV5-6 with TRBJ2-1; D is ambiguous. The origin of this receptor is a woman aged 25 to 39 in good health. CDR3 DNA: TGTGCCAGCAGCTTGGGAACTCCCGAGCAGTTCTTC. It specifies CASSLGTPEQFF.